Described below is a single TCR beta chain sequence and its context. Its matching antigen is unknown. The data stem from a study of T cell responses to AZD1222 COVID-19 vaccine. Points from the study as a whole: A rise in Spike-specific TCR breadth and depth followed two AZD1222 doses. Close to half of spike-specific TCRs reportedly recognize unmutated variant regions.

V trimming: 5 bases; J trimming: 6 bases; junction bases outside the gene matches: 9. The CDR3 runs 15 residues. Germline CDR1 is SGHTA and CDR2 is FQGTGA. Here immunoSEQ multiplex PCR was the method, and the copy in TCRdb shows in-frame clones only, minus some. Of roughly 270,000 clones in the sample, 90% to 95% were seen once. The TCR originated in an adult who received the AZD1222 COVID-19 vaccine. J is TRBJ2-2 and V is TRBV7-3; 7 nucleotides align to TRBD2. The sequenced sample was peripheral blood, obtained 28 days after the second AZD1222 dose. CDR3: CASSLRAGAPGELFF. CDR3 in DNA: TGTGCCAGCAGCCTGAGGGCGGGAGCACCCGGGGAGCTGTTTTTT. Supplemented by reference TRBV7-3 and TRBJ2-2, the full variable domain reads GAGVSQTPSNKVTEKGKYVELRCDPISGHTALYWYRQSLGQGPEFLIYFQGTGAADDSGLPNDRFFAVRPEGSVSTLKIQRTERGDSAVYLCASSLRAGAPGELFFGEGSRLTVL.